The following is a T cell receptor beta chain sequence with its context. This specimen belongs to a study of blood T cell repertoires in COVID-19. Data came from immunoSEQ multiplex PCR; TCRdb stores just in-frame clones and leaves some out. Of about 200,000 clones in the sample, over 75% were seen once. The CDR3 has 18 amino acids. Germline V gene data show CDR1 as MDHEN and CDR2 as SYDVKM. V dropped 5 bases and J dropped 0; count of bases not matched to a gene: 12. The chain joins TRBV28 to TRBJ2-1, with 8 positions matching TRBD2. Sequencing was performed on peripheral blood. The clonotype was recovered from a man aged 50 to 60 with COVID-19, enrolled during active disease. CDR3 loop: CASSRLAHILSSYNEQFF. DNA of the CDR3: TGTGCCAGCAGTAGACTAGCGCATATCCTGAGCTCCTACAATGAGCAGTTCTTC. Combining the CDR3 with reference TRBV28 and TRBJ2-1 gives the whole variable domain DVKVTQSSRYLVKRTGEKVFLECVQDMDHENMFWYRQDPGLGLRLIYFSYDVKMKEKGDIPEGYSVSREKKERFSLILESASTNQTSMYLCASSRLAHILSSYNEQFFGPGTRLTVL.